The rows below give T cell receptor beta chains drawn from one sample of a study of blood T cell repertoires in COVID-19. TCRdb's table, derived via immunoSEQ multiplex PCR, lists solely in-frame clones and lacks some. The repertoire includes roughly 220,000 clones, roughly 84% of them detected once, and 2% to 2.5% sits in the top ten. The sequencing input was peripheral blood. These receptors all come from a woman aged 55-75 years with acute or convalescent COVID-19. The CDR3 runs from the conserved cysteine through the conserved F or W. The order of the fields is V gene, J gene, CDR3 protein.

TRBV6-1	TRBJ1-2	CASSDVTQSHYGYTF
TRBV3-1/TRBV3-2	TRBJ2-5	CASSHAGRQETQYF
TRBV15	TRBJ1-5	CATSTRDPGQPQHF
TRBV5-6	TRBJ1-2	CASSLTRGVYGYTF
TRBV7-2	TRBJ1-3	CASSLAGQGLRNTIYF
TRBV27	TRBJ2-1	CASSPTGVNEQFF
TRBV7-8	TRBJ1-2	CASSPRTGDGYTF
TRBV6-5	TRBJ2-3	CASSYSTSGGTDTQYF
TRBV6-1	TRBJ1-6	CASSEARGKSHLHF
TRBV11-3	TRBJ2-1	CASSLGGSSYNEQFF
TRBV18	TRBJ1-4	CASSPLQGSTNEKLFF
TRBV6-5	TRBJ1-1	CASTGTTNTEAFF
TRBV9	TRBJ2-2	CASSASTRGNTGELFF
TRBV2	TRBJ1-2	CASSEVKGTGNGYTF
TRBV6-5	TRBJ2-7	CASRGLSSYEQYF
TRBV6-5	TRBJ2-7	CASSLHFLYEQYF
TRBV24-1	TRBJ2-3	CATSARKRGVTDTQYF
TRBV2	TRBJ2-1	CASSEYVTSNEQFF